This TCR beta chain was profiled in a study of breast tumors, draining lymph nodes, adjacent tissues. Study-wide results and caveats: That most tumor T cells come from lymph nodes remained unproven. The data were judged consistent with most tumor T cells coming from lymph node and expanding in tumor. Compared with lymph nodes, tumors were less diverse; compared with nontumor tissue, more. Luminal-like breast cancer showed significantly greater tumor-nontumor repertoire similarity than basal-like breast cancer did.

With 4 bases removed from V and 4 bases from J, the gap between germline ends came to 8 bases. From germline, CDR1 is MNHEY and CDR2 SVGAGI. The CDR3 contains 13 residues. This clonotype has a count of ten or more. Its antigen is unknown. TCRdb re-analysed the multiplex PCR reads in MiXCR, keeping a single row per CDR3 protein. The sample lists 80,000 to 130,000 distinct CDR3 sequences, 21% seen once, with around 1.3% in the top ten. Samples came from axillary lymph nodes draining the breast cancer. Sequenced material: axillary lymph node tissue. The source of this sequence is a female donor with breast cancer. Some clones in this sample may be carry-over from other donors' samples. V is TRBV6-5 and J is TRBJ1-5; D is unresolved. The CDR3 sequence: CASSLQQNQPQHF. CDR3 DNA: TGTGCCAGCAGTTTACAGCAAAATCAGCCCCAGCATTTT.